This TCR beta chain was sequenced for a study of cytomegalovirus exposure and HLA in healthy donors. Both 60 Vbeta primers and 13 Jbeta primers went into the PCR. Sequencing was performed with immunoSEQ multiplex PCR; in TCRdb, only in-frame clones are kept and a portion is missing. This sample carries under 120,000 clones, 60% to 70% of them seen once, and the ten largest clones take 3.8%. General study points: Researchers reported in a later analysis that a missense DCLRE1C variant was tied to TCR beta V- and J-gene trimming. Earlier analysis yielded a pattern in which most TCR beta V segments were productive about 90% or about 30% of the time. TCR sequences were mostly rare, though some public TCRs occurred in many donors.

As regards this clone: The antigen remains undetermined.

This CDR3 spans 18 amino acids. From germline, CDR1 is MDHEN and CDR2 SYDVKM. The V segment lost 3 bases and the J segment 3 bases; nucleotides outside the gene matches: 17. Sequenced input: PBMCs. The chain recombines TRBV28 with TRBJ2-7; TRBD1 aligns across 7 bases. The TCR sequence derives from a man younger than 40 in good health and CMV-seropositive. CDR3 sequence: CASSFWAGGSLGVYEQYF. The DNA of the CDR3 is TGTGCCAGCAGTTTTTGGGCAGGGGGATCTTTGGGGGTCTACGAGCAGTACTTC.